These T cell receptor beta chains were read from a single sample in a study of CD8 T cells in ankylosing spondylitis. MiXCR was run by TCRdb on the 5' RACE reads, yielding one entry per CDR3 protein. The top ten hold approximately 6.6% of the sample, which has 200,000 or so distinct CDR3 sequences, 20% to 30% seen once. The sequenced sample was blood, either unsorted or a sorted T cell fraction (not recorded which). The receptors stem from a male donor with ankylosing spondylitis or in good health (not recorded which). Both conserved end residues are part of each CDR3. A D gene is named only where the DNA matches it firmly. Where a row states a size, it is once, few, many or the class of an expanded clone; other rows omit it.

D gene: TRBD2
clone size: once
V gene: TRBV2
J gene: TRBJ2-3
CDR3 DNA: TGTGCCAGCAGGGGTGCGGGAGACGTCACAGATACGCAGTATTTT
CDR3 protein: CASRGAGDVTDTQYF

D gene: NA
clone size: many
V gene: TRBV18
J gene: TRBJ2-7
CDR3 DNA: TGTGCCAGCTCACCAGGACAGACAATCTCCTACGAGCAGTACTTC
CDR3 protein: CASSPGQTISYEQYF

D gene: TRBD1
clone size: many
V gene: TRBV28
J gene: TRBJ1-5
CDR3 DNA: TGTGCCAGCAGTTCAGGACAGGGAGTGCAGCCCCAGCATTTT
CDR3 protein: CASSSGQGVQPQHF

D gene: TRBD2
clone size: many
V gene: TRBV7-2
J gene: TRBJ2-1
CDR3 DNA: TGTGCCAGCAGCGCCCGCTCAAAAGTTCCGGGACTAGCGGGAGGAACCTACAATGAGCAGTTCTTC
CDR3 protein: CASSARSKVPGLAGGTYNEQFF

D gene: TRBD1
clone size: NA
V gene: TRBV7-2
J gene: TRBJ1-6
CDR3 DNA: TGTGCCAGCAGCTTAAACGGACAGGGTCGGGTCCCCCTCCACTTT
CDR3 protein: CASSLNGQGRVPLHF

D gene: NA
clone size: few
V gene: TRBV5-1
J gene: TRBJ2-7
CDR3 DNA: TGCGCCAGCAGCTTGATGGGGGAGGCAAACTACGAGCAGTACTTC
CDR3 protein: CASSLMGEANYEQYF

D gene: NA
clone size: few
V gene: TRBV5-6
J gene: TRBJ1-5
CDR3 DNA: TGTGCCAGCAGCTCCAGGCGTTACAACACGGTTCAGCATTTT
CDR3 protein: CASSSRRYNTVQHF

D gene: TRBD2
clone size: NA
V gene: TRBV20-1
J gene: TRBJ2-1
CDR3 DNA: TGCAGTGCTAGAGACCCTACCGCGACTAGCGGGAGCTATGAGCAGTTCTTC
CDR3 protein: CSARDPTATSGSYEQFF

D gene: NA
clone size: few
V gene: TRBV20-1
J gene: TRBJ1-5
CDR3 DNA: TGCAGTGCTGGGGGTGCGGATCAGCCCCAGCATTTT
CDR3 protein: CSAGGADQPQHF

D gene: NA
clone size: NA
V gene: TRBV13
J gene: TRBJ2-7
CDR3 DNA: TGTGCCAGCAGCTCGGCCGAGACCCTCTCCTACGAGCAGTACTTC
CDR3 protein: CASSSAETLSYEQYF

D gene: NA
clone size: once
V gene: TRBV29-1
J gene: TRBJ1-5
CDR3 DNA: TGCAGCGCCTCTCCGACAGTGGTCGGGCAGCCCCAGCATTTT
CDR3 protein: CSASPTVVGQPQHF

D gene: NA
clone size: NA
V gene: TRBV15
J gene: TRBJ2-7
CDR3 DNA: TGTGCCACCAGCAGAGTTGGGGGGTCCTACGAGCAGTACTTC
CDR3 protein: CATSRVGGSYEQYF

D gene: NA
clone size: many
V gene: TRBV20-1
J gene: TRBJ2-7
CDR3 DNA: TGCAGTGCTAGAGATAGCTCCCACAGCTCCCACGAGCAGTACTTC
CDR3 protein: CSARDSSHSSHEQYF

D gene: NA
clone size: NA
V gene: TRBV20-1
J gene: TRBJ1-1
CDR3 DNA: TGCAGTGCTAGAAGGCAGCGGAAAGCTTTCTTT
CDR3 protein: CSARRQRKAFF

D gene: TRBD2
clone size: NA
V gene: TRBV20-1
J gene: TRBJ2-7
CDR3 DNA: TGCAGTAGCGTAAGACTAGCGAACGAGCAGTACTTC
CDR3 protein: CSSVRLANEQYF

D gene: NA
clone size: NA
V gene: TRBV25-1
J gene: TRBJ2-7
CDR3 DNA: TGTGCCACCCGGCGGGACGCCGAATCCTACGAGCAGTACTTC
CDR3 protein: CATRRDAESYEQYF

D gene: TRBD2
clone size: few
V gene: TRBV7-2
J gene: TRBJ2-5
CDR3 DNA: TGTGCCAGCAGCTTAGAACGGGGGGTGTCCCAGTACTTC
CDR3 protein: CASSLERGVSQYF

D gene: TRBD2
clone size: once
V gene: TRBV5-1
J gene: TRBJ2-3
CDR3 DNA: TGCGCCAGCAGCTTGGGGGGGACTAGGAGCACAGATACGCAGTATTTT
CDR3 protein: CASSLGGTRSTDTQYF

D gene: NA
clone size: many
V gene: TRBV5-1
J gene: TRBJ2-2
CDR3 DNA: TGCGCCAGCAGCTTGGCCGAGGTTAGGGGCACCGGGGAGCTGTTTTTT
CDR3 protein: CASSLAEVRGTGELFF

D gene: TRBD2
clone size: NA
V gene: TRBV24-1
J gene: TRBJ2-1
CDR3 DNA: TGTGCCACCAGTGGTACTAGCGGGAGTTCTTCCAATGAGCAGTTCTTC
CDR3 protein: CATSGTSGSSSNEQFF

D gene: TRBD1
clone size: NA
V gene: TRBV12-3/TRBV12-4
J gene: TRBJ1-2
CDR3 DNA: TGTGCCAGCAGTCCAGACAGGGGGTATGGCTACACCTTC
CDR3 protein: CASSPDRGYGYTF

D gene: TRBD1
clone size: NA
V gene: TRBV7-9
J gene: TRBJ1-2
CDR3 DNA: TGTGCCAGCAGCTTAGGCGGGACAGCTGGCTACACCTTC
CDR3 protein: CASSLGGTAGYTF

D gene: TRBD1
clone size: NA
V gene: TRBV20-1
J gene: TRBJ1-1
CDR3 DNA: TGCAGTGCTAGAGACCAAGACAGGGGAGGCACTGAAGCTTTCTTT
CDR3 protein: CSARDQDRGGTEAFF

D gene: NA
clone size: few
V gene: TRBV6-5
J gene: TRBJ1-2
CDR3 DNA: TGTGCCAGCAGTTACGGGGCGGGAAATGGCTACACCTTC
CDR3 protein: CASSYGAGNGYTF

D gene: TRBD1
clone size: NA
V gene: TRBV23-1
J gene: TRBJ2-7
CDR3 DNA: TGCGCCAGCAGTCACCGTCATATCCCGGGACAGGGTAAAGGATGCGAGCAGTACTTC
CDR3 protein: CASSHRHIPGQGKGCEQYF

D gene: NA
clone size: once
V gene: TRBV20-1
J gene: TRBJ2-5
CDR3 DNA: TGCAGTGCTAGAGATGGGAACAGGGACGCGGGGACCCAGTACTTC
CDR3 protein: CSARDGNRDAGTQYF

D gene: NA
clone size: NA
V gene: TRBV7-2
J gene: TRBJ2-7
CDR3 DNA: TGTGCCAGCAGCTTAGGGGTGTCTCGGCAGGACGAGCAGTACTTC
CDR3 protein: CASSLGVSRQDEQYF

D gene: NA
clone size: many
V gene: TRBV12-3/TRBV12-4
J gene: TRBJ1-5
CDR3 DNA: TGTGCCAGCAGCTTAGGGGTTAGTGGCAATCAGCCCCAGCATTTT
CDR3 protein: CASSLGVSGNQPQHF

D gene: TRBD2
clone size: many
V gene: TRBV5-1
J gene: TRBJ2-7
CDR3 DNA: TGCGCCAGCAAGACTAGCGGAGATTCCTACGAGCAGTACTTC
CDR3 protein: CASKTSGDSYEQYF

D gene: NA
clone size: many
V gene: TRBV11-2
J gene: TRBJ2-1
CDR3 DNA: TGTGCCAGCACCATATCCTGGGGGACTGGGAGCTCCTACAATGAGCAGTTCTTC
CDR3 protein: CASTISWGTGSSYNEQFF

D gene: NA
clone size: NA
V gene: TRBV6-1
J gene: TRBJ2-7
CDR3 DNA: TGTGCCAGTTTGCATCCCCCCAGCTCCTACGAGCAGTACTTC
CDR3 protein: CASLHPPSSYEQYF

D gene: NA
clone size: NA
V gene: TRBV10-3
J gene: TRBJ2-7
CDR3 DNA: TGTGCCATCAGGATCGGAGACTACTACGAGCAGTACTTC
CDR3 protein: CAIRIGDYYEQYF

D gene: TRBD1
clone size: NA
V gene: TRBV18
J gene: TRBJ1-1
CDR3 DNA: TGTGCCAGCTCACCACCGAACAGGGGGGTTGTGAACACTGAAGCTTTCTTT
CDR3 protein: CASSPPNRGVVNTEAFF

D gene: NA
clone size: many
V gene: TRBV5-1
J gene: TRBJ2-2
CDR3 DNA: TGCGCCAGCAGCCCTGACACCTACTCCGGGGAGCTGTTTTTT
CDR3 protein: CASSPDTYSGELFF

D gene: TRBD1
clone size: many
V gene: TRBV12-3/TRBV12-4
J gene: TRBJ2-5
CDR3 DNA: TGTGCCAGCAGCCGACAGGGGGCGCAGGGGGAGACCCAGTACTTC
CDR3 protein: CASSRQGAQGETQYF

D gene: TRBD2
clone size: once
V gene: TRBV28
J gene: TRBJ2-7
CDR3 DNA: TGTGCCAGCTCGGCGGGAGACACCTACGAGCAGTACTTC
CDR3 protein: CASSAGDTYEQYF

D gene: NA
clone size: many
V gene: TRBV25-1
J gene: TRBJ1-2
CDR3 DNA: TGTGCCAGCAGTGAAGACTTCACGGAACGACATGGCTACACCTTC
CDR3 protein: CASSEDFTERHGYTF

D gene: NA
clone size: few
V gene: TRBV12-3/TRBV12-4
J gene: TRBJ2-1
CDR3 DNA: TGTGCCAGCAGTTACCAGGGGTTGGGGGAGCAGTTCTTC
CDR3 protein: CASSYQGLGEQFF

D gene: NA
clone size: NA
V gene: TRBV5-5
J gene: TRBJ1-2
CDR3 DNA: TGTGCCAGCAGCTTGGTTTTAGGGGAGTATGGCTACACCTTC
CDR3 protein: CASSLVLGEYGYTF

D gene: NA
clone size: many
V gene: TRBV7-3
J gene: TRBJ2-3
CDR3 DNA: TGTGCCAGCAGCTTCTCGGGCTCGGGGGATACGCAGTATTTT
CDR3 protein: CASSFSGSGDTQYF

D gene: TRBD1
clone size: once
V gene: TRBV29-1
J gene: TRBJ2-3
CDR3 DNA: TGCACCGCTTCACTGGCAGGGGGCAGCACGCAGTATTTT
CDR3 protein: CTASLAGGSTQYF

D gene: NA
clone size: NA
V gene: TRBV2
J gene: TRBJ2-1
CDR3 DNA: TGTGCCAGCGGAGGGGCTCCCGGCAATGAGCAGTTCTTC
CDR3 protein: CASGGAPGNEQFF

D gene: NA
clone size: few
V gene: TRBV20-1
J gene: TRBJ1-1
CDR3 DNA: TGCAGTGCTAGGAGGGATCCAAACACTGAAGCTTTCTTT
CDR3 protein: CSARRDPNTEAFF

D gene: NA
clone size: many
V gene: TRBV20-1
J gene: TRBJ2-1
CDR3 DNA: TGCAGTGCTAGAGATCGGGCGGAGAGCTCCTACAATGAGCAGTTCTTC
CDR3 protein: CSARDRAESSYNEQFF

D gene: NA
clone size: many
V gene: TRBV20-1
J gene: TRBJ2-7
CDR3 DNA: TGCAGTGCTAGAGATCAGGGAAGGGAGCAGTACTTC
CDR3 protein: CSARDQGREQYF

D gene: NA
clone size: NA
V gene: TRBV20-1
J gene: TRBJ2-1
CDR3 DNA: TGCAGTGCTAGAGATATCAGATACAATGAGCAGTTCTTC
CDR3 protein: CSARDIRYNEQFF

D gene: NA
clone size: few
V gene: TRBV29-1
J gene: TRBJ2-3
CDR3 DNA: TGCAGCGTGAGCCCGGCCGTCACAGATACGCAGTATTTT
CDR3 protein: CSVSPAVTDTQYF

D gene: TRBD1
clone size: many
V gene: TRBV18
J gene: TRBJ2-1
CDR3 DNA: TGTGCCAGCTCAGGACAGGGGGCGAGCTTACGTCCATACAATGAGCAGTTCTTC
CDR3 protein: CASSGQGASLRPYNEQFF

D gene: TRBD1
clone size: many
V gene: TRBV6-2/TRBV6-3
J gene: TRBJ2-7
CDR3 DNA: TGTGCCAGCAGTTACTCTGTGGGACAGCCCTACGAGCAGTACTTC
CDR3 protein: CASSYSVGQPYEQYF

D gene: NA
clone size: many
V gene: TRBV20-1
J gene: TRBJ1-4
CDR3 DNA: TGCAGTGGTGCGGCCCTCAATGAAAAACTGTTTTTT
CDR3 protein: CSGAALNEKLFF

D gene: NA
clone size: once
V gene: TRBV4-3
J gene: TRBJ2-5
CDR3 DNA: TGCGCCAGCAGCCAAGAAGTGACGGCAGAGACCCAGTACTTC
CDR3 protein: CASSQEVTAETQYF

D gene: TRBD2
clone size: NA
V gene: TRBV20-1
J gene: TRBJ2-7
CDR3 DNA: TGCAGTGCTTTGCGGGGGGGTAACTACGAGCAGTACTTC
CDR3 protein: CSALRGGNYEQYF

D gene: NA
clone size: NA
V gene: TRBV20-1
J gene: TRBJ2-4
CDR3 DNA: TGCAGTGCTATCAGGGAAAACATTCAGTACTTC
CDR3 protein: CSAIRENIQYF

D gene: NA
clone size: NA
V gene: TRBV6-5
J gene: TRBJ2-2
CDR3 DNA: TGTGCCAGCAGTTATTACAGGAACACCGGGGAGCTGTTTTTT
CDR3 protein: CASSYYRNTGELFF

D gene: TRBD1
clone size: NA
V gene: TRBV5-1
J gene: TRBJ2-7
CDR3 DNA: TGCGCCAGCAGCTTGCCAGGGGACAGCTACGAGCAGTACTTC
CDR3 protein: CASSLPGDSYEQYF

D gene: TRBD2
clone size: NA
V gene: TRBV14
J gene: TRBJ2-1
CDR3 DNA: TGTGCCAGCAGCCAAGGACTAGCGGACTACAATGAGCAGTTCTTC
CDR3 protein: CASSQGLADYNEQFF

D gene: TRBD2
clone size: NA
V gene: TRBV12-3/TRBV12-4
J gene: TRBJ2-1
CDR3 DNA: TGTGCCAGCATTCCAACTAGCGGGAGGGACAACTACAATGAGCAGTTCTTC
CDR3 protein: CASIPTSGRDNYNEQFF

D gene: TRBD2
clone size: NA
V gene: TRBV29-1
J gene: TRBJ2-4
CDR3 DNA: TGCAGCGTTGCCGGGACTACAAACATTCAGTACTTC
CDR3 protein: CSVAGTTNIQYF

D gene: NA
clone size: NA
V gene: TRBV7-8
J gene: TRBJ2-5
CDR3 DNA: TGTGCCAGCAGCCCTGGTATCGGGGGGACCCAGTACTTC
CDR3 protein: CASSPGIGGTQYF

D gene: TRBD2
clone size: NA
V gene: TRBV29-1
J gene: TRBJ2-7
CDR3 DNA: TGCAGCGTTGGAAGCGGGACCCCCCCCTACGAGCAGTACTTC
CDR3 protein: CSVGSGTPPYEQYF